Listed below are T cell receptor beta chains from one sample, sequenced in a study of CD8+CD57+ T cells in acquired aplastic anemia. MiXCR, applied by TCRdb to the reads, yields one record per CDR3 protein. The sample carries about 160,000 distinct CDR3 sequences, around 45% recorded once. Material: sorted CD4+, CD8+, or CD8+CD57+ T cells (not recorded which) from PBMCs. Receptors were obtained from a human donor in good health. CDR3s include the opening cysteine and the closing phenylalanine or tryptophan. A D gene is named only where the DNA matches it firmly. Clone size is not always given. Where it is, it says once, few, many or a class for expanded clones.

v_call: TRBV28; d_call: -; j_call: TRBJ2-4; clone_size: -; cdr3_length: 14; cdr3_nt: TGTGCCAGCAGTTTAGCAGGGGCTCAAGACATTCAGTACTTC; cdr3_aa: CASSLAGAQDIQYF
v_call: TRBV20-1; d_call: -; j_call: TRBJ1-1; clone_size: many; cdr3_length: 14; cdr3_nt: TGCAGTGCTAGAGTAGTCCGGGCGAACACTGAAGCTTTCTTT; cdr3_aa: CSARVVRANTEAFF
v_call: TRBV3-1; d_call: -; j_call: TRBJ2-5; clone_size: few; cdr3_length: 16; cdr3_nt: TGTGCCAGCAGCCAAGATGCGGGCCTGAGGGGAGAGACCCAGTACTTC; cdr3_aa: CASSQDAGLRGETQYF
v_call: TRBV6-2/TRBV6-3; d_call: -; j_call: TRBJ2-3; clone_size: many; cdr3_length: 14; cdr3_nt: TGTGCCAGCACGTACTCCTCCCGTGCGGGTACGCAGTATTTT; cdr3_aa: CASTYSSRAGTQYF
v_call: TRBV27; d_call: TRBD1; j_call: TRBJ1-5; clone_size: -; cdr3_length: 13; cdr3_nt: TGTGCCAGCAGTTTACAGGGGGATCAGCCCCAGCATTTT; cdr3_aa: CASSLQGDQPQHF
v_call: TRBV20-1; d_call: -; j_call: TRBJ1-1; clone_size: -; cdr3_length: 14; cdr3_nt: TGCAGTGCCAGCAGGACCGGTTTGAACACTGAAGCTTTCTTT; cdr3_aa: CSASRTGLNTEAFF
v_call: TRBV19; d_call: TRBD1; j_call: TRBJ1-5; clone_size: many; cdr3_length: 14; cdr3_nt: TGTGCCAGTAGTATAGATCGGGACAGGTTAAGCCAGCATTTT; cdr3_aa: CASSIDRDRLSQHF
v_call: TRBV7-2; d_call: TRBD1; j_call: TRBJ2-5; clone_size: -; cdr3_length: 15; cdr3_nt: TGTGCCAGCAGCGCCTACGAGGGACAGCAAGAGACCCAGTACTTC; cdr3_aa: CASSAYEGQQETQYF
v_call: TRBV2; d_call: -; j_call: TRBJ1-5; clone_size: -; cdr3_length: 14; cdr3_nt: TGTGCCAGCAGTGAGACGTATAGCAATCAGCCCCAGCATTTT; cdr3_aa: CASSETYSNQPQHF
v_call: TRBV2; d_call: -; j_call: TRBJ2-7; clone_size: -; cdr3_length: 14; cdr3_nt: TGTGCCAGCAGTGGGAATAGTGTCACCTACGAGCAGTACTTC; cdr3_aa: CASSGNSVTYEQYF
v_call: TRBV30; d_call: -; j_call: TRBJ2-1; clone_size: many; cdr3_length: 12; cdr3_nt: TGTGCCTGGAGTGTAGGGTACAATGAGCAGTTCTTC; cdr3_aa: CAWSVGYNEQFF
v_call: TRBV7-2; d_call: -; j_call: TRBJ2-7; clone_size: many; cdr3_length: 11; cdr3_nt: TGTGCCAGCAGCTTCACCTACGAGCAGTACTTC; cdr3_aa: CASSFTYEQYF
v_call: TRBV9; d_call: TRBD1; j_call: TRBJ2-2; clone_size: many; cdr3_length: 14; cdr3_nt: TGTGCCAGTACGACAGGGTGGAGCGGCGGGGAGCTGTTTTTT; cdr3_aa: CASTTGWSGGELFF
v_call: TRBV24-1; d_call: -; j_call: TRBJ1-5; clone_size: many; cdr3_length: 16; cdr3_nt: TGTGCCACCAGTGATTCTTCTCAGGGGAATTATCAGCCCCAGCATTTT; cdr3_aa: CATSDSSQGNYQPQHF
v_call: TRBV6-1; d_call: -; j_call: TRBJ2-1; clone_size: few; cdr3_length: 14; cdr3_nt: TGTGCCAGCAACCGGGGGAGAGTCTACAATGAGCAGTTCTTC; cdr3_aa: CASNRGRVYNEQFF
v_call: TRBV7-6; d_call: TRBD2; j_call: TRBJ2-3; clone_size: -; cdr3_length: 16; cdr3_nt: TGTGCCAGCAGCTTAATAGGGACGGGGGGTCAAGATACGCAGTATTTT; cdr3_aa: CASSLIGTGGQDTQYF
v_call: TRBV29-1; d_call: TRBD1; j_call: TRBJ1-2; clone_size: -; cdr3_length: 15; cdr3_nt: TGCAGCGTTGACAAACCGGGACAGGGTCGCTATGGCTACACCTTC; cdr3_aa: CSVDKPGQGRYGYTF
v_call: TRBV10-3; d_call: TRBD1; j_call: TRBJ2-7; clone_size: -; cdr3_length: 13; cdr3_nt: TGTGCCAGTGGACAGGGGGAACCCTACGAGCAGTACTTC; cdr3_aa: CASGQGEPYEQYF
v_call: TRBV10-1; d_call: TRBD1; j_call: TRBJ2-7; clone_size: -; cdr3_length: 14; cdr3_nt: TGCGCCAGCAGAGGGGGCACCCTTCCCTACGAGCAGTACTTC; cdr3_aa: CASRGGTLPYEQYF
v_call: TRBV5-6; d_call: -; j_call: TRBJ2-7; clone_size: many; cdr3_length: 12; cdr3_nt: TGTGCCAGCAGCTCCCAAATCTACGAGCAGTACTTC; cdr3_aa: CASSSQIYEQYF
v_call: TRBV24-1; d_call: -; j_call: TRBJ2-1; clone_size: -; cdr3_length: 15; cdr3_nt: TGTGCCACCAGTGAACGGGAGAGCTCCTACAATGAGCAGTTCTTC; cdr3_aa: CATSERESSYNEQFF
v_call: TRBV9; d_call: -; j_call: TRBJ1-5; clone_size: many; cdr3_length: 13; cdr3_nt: TGTGCCAGCAGCCCGGCGTATGGACAGCCCCAGCATTTT; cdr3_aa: CASSPAYGQPQHF
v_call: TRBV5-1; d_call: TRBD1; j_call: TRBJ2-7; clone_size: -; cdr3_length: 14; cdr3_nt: TGCGCCAGCAGCGCGGACAGGTCTACCTACGAGCAGTACTTC; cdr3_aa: CASSADRSTYEQYF
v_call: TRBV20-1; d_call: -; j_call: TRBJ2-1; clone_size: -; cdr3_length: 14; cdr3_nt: TGCAGTGCTAGAGTCGGGAGCTCCTACAATGAGCAGTTCTTC; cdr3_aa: CSARVGSSYNEQFF
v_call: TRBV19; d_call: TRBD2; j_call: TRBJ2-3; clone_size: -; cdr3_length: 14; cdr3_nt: TGTGCCAGTAGGACTAGCGGAAACACAGATACGCAGTATTTT; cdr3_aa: CASRTSGNTDTQYF
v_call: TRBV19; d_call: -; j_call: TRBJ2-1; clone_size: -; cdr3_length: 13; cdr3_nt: TGTGCCAGTAGGTCTCTGGGAGCGAGAGAGCAGTTCTTC; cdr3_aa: CASRSLGAREQFF
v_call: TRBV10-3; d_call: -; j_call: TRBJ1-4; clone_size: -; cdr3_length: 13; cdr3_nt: TGTGCCATCAGTGAGCGTCGTAATGAAAAACTGTTTTTT; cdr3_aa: CAISERRNEKLFF
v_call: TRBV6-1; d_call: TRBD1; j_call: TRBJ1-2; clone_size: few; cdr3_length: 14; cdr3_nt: TGTGCCAGCAGGGAACAGGGGTTAGCCTATGGCTACACCTTC; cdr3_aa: CASREQGLAYGYTF
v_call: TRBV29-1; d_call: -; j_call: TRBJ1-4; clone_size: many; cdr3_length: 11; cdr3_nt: TGCAGCGTTGAAAAGGCGAGACAGCTGTTTTTT; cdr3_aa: CSVEKARQLFF
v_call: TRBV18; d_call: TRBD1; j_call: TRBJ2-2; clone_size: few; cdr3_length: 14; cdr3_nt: TGTGCCAGCTCTCGTACAGGGGATACCGGGGAGCTGTTTTTT; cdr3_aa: CASSRTGDTGELFF
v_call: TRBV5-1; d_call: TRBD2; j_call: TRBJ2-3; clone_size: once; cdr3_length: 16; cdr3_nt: TGCGCCAGCAGCTTGGAAGGGAGGGGAAGCACAGATACGCAGTATTTT; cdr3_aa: CASSLEGRGSTDTQYF
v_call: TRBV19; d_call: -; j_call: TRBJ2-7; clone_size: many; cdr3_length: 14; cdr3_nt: TGTGCCAGTAGTATGGGGGCGAACTCCTACGAGCAGTACTTC; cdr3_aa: CASSMGANSYEQYF
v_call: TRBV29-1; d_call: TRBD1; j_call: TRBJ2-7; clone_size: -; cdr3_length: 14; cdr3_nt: TGCAGCGTTGTTGACCGGGACAGAGGGTACGAGCAGTACTTC; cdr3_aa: CSVVDRDRGYEQYF
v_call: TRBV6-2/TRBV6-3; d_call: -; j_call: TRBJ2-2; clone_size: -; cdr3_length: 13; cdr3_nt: TGTGCCAGTGAAAGGACGGAGGCGGGGGAGCTGTTTTTT; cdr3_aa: CASERTEAGELFF
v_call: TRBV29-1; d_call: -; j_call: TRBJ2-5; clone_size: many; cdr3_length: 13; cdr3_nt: TGCAGCTCCGGGGGCTGGGCGGGTGAGACCCAGTACTTC; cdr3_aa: CSSGGWAGETQYF
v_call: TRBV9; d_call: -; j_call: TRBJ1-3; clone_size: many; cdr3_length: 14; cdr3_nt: TGTGCCAGCAGCCGACAAAACTCTGGAAACACCATATATTTT; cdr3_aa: CASSRQNSGNTIYF
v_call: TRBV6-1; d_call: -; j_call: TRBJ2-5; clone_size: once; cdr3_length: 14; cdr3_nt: TGTGCCAGCACCAAGCGACGGATACAAGAGACCCAGTACTTC; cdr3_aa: CASTKRRIQETQYF
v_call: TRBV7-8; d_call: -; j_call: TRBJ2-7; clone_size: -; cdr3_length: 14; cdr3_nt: TGTGCCAGCAGCTTACAGGGGAGGCCCTACGAGCAGTACTTC; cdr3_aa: CASSLQGRPYEQYF